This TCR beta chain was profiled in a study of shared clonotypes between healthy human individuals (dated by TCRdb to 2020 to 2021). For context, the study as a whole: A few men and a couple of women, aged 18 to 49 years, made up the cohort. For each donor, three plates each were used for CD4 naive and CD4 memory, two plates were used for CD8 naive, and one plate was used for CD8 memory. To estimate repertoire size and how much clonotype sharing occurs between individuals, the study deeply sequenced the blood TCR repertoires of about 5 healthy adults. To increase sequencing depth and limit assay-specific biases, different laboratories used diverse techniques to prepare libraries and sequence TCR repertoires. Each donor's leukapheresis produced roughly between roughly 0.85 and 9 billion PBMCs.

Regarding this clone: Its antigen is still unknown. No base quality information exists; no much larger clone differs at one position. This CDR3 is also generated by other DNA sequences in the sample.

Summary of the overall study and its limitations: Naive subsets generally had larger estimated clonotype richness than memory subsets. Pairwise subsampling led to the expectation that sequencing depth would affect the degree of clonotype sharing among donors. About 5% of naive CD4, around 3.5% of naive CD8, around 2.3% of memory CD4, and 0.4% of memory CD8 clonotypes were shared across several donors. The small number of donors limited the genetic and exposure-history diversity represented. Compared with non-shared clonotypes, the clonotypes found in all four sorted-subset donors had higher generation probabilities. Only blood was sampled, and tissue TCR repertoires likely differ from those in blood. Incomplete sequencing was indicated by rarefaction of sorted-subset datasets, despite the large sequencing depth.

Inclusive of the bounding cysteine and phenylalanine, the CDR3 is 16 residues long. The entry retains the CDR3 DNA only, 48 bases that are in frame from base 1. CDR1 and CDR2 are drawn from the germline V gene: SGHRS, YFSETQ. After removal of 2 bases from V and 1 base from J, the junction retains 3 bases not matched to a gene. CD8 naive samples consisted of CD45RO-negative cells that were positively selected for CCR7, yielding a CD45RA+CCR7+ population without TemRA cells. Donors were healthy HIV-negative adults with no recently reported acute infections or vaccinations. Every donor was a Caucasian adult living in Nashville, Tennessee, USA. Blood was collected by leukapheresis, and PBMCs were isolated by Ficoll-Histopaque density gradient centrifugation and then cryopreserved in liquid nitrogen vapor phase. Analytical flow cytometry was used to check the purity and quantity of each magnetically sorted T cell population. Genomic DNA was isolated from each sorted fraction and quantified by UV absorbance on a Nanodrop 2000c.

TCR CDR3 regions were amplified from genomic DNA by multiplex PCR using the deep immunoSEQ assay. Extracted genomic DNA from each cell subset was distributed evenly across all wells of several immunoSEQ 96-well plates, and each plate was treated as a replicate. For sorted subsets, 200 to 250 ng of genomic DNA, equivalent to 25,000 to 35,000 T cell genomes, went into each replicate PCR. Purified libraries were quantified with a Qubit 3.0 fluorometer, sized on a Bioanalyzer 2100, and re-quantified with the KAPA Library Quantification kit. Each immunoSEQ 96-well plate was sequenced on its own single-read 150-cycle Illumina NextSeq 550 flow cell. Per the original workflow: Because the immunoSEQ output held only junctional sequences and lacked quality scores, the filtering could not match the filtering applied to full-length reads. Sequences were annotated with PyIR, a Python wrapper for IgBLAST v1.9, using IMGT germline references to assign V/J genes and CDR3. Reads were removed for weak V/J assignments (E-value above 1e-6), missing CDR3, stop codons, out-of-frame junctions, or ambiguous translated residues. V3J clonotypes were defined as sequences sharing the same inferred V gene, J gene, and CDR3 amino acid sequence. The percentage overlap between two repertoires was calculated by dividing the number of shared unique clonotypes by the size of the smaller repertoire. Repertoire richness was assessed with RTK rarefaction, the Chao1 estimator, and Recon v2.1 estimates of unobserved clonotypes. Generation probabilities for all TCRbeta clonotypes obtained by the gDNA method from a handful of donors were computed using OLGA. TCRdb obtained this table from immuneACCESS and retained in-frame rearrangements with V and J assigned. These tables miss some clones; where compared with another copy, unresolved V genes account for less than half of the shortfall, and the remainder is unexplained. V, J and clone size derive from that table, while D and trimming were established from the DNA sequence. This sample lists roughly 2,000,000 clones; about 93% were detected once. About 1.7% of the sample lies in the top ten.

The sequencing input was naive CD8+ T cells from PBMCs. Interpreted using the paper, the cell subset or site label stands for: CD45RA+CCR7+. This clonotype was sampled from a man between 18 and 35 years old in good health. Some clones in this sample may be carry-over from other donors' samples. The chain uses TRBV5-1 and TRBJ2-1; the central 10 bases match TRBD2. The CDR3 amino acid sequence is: CASSLLAGGSYNEQFF. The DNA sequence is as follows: TGCGCCAGCAGCTTATTAGCGGGGGGTTCCTACAATGAGCAGTTCTTC.